This paragraph reports one TCR delta chain. Its antigen remains unknown. Extracted RNA was reverse transcribed into cDNA. Multiplex PCR used pooled V-gene forward primers and a constant-region reverse primer to amplify CDR3s. TCRdb re-called clones from the multiplex PCR reads using CATT. The repertoire consists of 20,000 to 25,000 delta-chain clones, with over 7% occurring once and the leading ten covering 0.8% to 1%. This entry belongs to a study of Vδ1+ human thymocytes. Study-wide results and caveats: Thymic TRG and TRD repertoires appeared highly polyclonal.

Losses at the gene ends were 2 bases for V and 2 bases for J; bases not matched to a gene: 17. Germline assignment: CDR1 TSWWSYY and CDR2 QGS. The CDR3 contains 19 residues. Sequenced sample: Vdelta1+ gamma-delta thymocytes from the thymus. The subset: FACS-sorted CD3+ TCRalphabeta- TCRVdelta1+ TCRVdelta2- thymocytes. This TCR derives from a child less than two years old who had congenital heart surgery. The J gene is TRDJ1, the V gene TRDV1; 7 bases map to TRDD3. Since TCRdb gives no J gene, matching the DNA to germline was used here to assign it. The CDR3, as DNA: TGTGCTCTTGGGGAAATCGGCCTACGATGGGGGACCCCGACCGATAAACTCATCTTT. It codes for CALGEIGLRWGTPTDKLIF.